The clone carrying this T cell receptor (beta chain) occurred a few times. Its antigen is still unknown. This sample is part of a study of human T cells and chemical hapten exposure. Study as a whole: Patients, predominantly female, presented with alopecia areata, totalis or universalis.

The V gene's germline CDR1 is SGHTA and CDR2 FQGNSA. The CDR3 has 13 amino acids. V lost 2 bases, J lost 3 bases, and 5 bases lay in between. The study used a library that attached unique molecular identifiers to individual cDNA molecules. TCRdb fed the RACE reads into MiXCR, producing one record per CDR3 protein. The profile shows tens of thousands of distinct CDR3 sequences, 8% to 10% of them singletons. Findings and limits, study-wide: Relative to control repertoires, expanded TCRs gave rise to significantly more large CDR3 similarity clusters.

Time point in this sample: pre-sensitization, week 0. This sample's treatment: therapeutic diphenylcyclopropenone sensitization with weekly scalp DPC. Each donor was an alopecia patient between 18 and 70 years of age who qualified for DPC. The sample was whole blood, taken in connection with sensitization to the hapten diphenylcyclopropenone (DPC). The origin of this receptor is a man aged 35 to 55 with alopecia areata. Some clones in this sample may be carry-over from other donors' samples. The chain uses TRBV7-2 and TRBJ1-5; D gene unclear. The CDR3 sequence: CASSLSPNQPQHF. For the CDR3, the DNA is TGTGCCAGCAGCTTATCACCCAATCAGCCCCAGCATTTT.